These 25 T cell receptor beta chains were sequenced from one sample in a study of T cells after yellow fever vaccination. TCRdb independently ran MiXCR on the 5' RACE reads; one entry per CDR3 protein. Here the sample spans 510,000 or so distinct CDR3 sequences, less than 20% being singletons. The specimen was PBMCs, collected 15 days after the yellow fever booster vaccination. All receptors come from a man aged 25-45 years who received the YFV17D yellow fever vaccine.

In its sample, this clonotype was seen a few times. This rearrangement joins TRBV7-2 to TRBJ1-5, with TRBD1 as a possible D gene (5 bases). The V end was cut by 5 bases, the J end by 1 base, with 12 bases between. From germline, CDR1 is SGHTA and CDR2 FQGNSA. This CDR3 has 15 residues. The CDR3 coding sequence is TGTGCCAGCAGCCTATGGGACGGGAGCAATCAGCCCCAGCATTTT. Residues: CASSLWDGSNQPQHF.

This clonotype came up a few times. The chain carries TRBV20-1 and TRBJ2-7; TRBD2 aligns across 9 bases. CDR3 length: 14 amino acids. CDR1 is DFQATT and CDR2 is SNEGSKA in the germline V gene (reference sequence). The ends lost 2 bases at V and 4 bases at J; junction bases unmatched: 6. CDR3 sequence (DNA): TGCAGTGCTAGAATGGCTAGCGGGAATTACGAGCAGTACTTC. The encoded protein is CSARMASGNYEQYF.

The rearrangement uses TRBV10-2 and TRBJ1-6, with D possibly matching TRBD1 (6 bases). Germline CDR1 WSHSY, CDR2 SAAADI. V lost 0 bases and J lost 9, with 12 bases in between. The CDR3 is 15 amino acids. CDR3 nucleotides: TGCGCCAGCAGTGAGTCCGTGAGGGGGGGTTCACCCCTCCACTTT. Its protein is CASSESVRGGSPLHF.

This clonotype was seen more than once but under ten times. CDR3 DNA: TGTGCCAGCAGCTTAGGGAGCGGGAGAGGTTTAGAGACCCAGTACTTC. Its translation is CASSLGSGRGLETQYF. The V call is TRBV7-2, the J call TRBJ2-5; the match to TRBD2 covers 8 bases. The CDR3 sequence is 16 residues long. The V gene end was trimmed by 1 base and the J gene end by 4 bases; junction bases not matched to a gene: 8. CDR1 is SGHTA and CDR2 is FQGNSA in the germline V gene.

The table lists this clonotype with a few counts. The J gene is TRBJ2-7, the V gene TRBV20-1; 7 bases match TRBD2. Germline CDR1 is DFQATT and CDR2 is SNEGSKA (reference sequence). The CDR3 consists of 15 residues. V trimming: 6 bases; J trimming: 3 bases; junction bases outside the gene matches: 14. CDR3 in amino acids: CSAPSGLADYYEQYF. The CDR3 region has the DNA TGCAGTGCGCCCTCTGGGCTAGCGGACTACTACGAGCAGTACTTC.

The chain couples TRBV28 to TRBJ2-3; the match to TRBD2 covers 8 bases. There are 19 residues in the CDR3. J gave up 5 bases and V 7 bases, and 23 bases lay outside the gene matches. From germline, CDR1 is MDHEN and CDR2 SYDVKM. This CDR3 reads CASTPTVVSGEKRKDTQYF. The CDR3, as DNA: TGTGCCAGCACTCCCACGGTGGTTAGCGGGGAGAAGAGGAAAGATACGCAGTATTTT.

CDR3 in amino acids: CASSRRGGSRDTQYF. The CDR3 DNA reads TGTGCCAGCAGCCGACGGGGAGGTAGTAGGGATACGCAGTATTTT. The V call is TRBV6-1, the J call TRBJ2-3; maybe TRBD2 (6 bases). Germline V lookup: CDR1 MNHNS, CDR2 SASEGT. V shed 6 bases and J shed 6 bases, with 19 bases lying between them. The CDR3 covers 15 residues.

This clonotype was seen more than once but under ten times. The gene calls are TRBV7-8 and TRBJ2-5; D remains ambiguous. The V gene's germline CDR1 is SGHVS and CDR2 FQNEAQ. The V gene lost 2 bases and the J gene lost 5 bases, with 9 bases spanning the gap. The CDR3 spans 13 residues. This CDR3 is CASSLSSWETQYF. The CDR3 bases are TGTGCCAGCAGCTTATCTTCCTGGGAGACCCAGTACTTC.

The CDR3 here is CASSFGTSGRAETQYF. The CDR3 DNA reads TGTGCCAGCAGCTTCGGGACTAGCGGGAGGGCGGAGACCCAGTACTTC. This chain connects TRBV11-2 to TRBJ2-5; 16 positions match TRBD2. The junction had 3 bases not matched to a gene; V was cut back by 3 bases and J by 5 bases. The length of the CDR3 is 16 residues. CDR1 and CDR2 (germline): SGHAT, FQNNGV.

The sample holds a few counts of this clonotype. J is TRBJ2-7 and V is TRBV29-1, with D possibly called TRBD1 or TRBD2 (5 bases each). The CDR3 consists of 12 residues. The germline V gene encodes CDR1 SQVTM and CDR2 ANQGSEA. Trimming stripped 1 base from V and 9 bases from J, with 13 bases between. CDR3 in DNA: TGCAGCGTTGAAGGGGACCACCGCGGGCAGTACTTC. It specifies CSVEGDHRGQYF.

This clonotype was seen ten or more times. The chain joins TRBV5-1 to TRBJ1-5, with D tentatively TRBD1 (5 bases). The CDR3 is 15 residues long. Trimming removed 1 base from V and 1 base from J, with 9 bases in between. The germline gives CDR1 SGHRS, CDR2 YFSETQ. DNA of the CDR3: TGCGCCAGCAGCTTGTCAGGGACGAGCAATCAGCCCCAGCATTTT. Amino acids: CASSLSGTSNQPQHF.

A few counts support this clonotype. This rearrangement joins TRBV5-1 to TRBJ2-2, with D possibly matching TRBD2 (5 bases). Trimming cost V 3 bases and J 3 bases, with 12 bases left between them. Germline values: CDR1 SGHRS, CDR2 YFSETQ. CDR3 length equals 15 residues. CDR3 sequence (DNA): TGCGCCAGCAGCTCCGCTAGCTATGACACCGGGGAGCTGTTTTTT. Protein product: CASSSASYDTGELFF.

This clonotype was counted between two and nine times. This rearrangement joins TRBV10-3 to TRBJ2-7; 7 bases are shared with TRBD2. CDR1 and CDR2 (germline): ENHRY, SYGVKD. Trimming took 10 bases from V and 2 from J; bases not matched to a gene: 11. This CDR3 spans 14 amino acids. In DNA, the CDR3 is TGTGCCAGCTCCTCTCGCGGGAGCACCTACGAGCAGTACTTC. It codes for CASSSRGSTYEQYF.

The genes are TRBV12-3 or TRBV12-4 and TRBJ1-2; tentative D call: TRBD1 (5 bases). V lost 2 bases, J lost 3 bases, and 16 bases lay in between. The CDR3 spans 16 residues. The CDR3 spells CASSLLGGRQHYGYTF. In DNA, the CDR3 is TGTGCCAGCAGTTTATTGGGAGGGAGACAGCACTATGGCTACACCTTC.

Only a few counts were recorded for this clonotype. The rearrangement joins TRBV6-6 to TRBJ2-7; D unclear. Germline V lookup: CDR1 MNHNY, CDR2 SVGAGI (reference sequence). The V gene lost 10 bases and the J gene lost 9 bases, with 13 bases spanning the gap. CDR3 length equals 10 residues. The CDR3 sequence: CATQAGVQYF. The CDR3 DNA reads as TGTGCCACCCAGGCCGGTGTGCAGTACTTC.

J is TRBJ2-7 and V is TRBV18, with 13 bases that match TRBD2. The CDR3 contains 16 residues. Germline V gene sequence: CDR1 KGHSH, CDR2 LQKENI. With 6 bases clipped from V and 3 bases from J, the junction kept 8 bases outside the gene matches. The DNA of the CDR3 is TGTGCCAGCTCCGGGACTAGCGGGATTCGGCGCTACGAGCAGTACTTC. This codes for CASSGTSGIRRYEQYF.

In this sample, this clonotype turned up once. V and J are TRBV6-1 and TRBJ2-5, with TRBD1 matching 7 bases. This CDR3 has 14 amino acids. With V trimmed by 8 bases and J by 5 bases, 11 bases remained unmatched. Per the germline V gene, CDR1 is MNHNS and CDR2 is SASEGT. CDR3 in amino acids: CASLEDRLSETQYF. CDR3 DNA: TGTGCCAGCTTGGAGGACAGGCTCTCCGAGACCCAGTACTTC.

The chain combines TRBV20-1 with TRBJ2-3; 7 nucleotides align to TRBD1. The V gene end was trimmed by 2 bases and the J gene end by 2 bases; junction bases not matched to a gene: 7. This CDR3 spans 15 amino acids. Germline V gene data show CDR1 as DFQATT and CDR2 as SNEGSKA (reference sequence). The CDR3 is CSARSDRAHTDTQYF. The CDR3 nucleotides read TGCAGTGCTAGAAGCGACAGGGCGCACACAGATACGCAGTATTTT.

The J gene is TRBJ2-7, the V gene TRBV14; D not certain. V was pared by 4 bases and J by 8 bases, with 21 bases between. Germline CDR1 SGHDN, CDR2 FVKESK. This CDR3 has 15 residues. CDR3 amino acids: CASSPRLLCWEKQYF. The CDR3 DNA follows: TGTGCCAGCAGCCCTCGGCTCCTCTGCTGGGAAAAGCAGTACTTC. The complete variable domain, with remaining parts taken from reference TRBV14 and TRBJ2-7, reads EAGVTQFPSHSVIEKGQTVTLRCDPISGHDNLYWYRRVMGKEIKFLLHFVKESKQDESGMPNNRFLAERTGGTYSTLKVQPAELEDSGVYFCASSPRLLCWEKQYFGPGTRLTVT.

The rearrangement links TRBV13 to TRBJ2-2; 11 bases are a match to TRBD2. V was pared by 2 bases and J by 3 bases, with 5 bases of the junction left unmatched. This CDR3 has 17 residues. Germline V gene lookup returns CDR1 PRHDT and CDR2 FYEKMQ (reference sequence). This CDR3 reads CASSLWTSGSDTGELFF. The CDR3 coding sequence is TGTGCCAGCAGCTTATGGACTAGCGGGTCCGACACCGGGGAGCTGTTTTTT.

This clonotype was detected a few times. The rearrangement uses TRBV21-1 and TRBJ2-3; TRBD1, the table's D call, was not compared with the DNA. TRBV21-1 is marked as a pseudogene. The CDR3 spans 17 residues. In DNA, the CDR3 is TGTGCCAGCAGCAAAGGACCCGCGCTGTCCCCCACAGATACGCAGTATTTT. Encoded protein: CASSKGPALSPTDTQYF.

The chain has TRBV20-1 and TRBJ2-1; D is unresolved. The germline V gene encodes CDR1 DFQATT and CDR2 SNEGSKA (reference sequence). The CDR3 extends over 13 amino acids. V was trimmed by 5 bases and J by 0 bases, leaving 8 bases between them. The CDR3 reads CSALGFSYNEQFF. Here the CDR3 DNA reads TGCAGTGCTTTGGGGTTCTCCTACAATGAGCAGTTCTTC.

This clonotype was detected only a few times. The rearrangement joins TRBV5-1 to TRBJ2-5; TRBD2 matches at 7 bases. V lost 4 bases to trimming and J lost 4 bases; unmatched junction nucleotides: 7. The CDR3 is made up of 14 amino acids. Germline V gene sequence: CDR1 SGHRS, CDR2 YFSETQ. The CDR3 here is CASSTGREAETQYF. DNA of the CDR3: TGCGCCAGCAGCACCGGCCGGGAGGCAGAGACCCAGTACTTC.

A few counts support this clonotype. V usage is TRBV7-2 and J usage is TRBJ2-7; D gene ambiguous. This CDR3 contains 16 residues. The V end lost 5 bases, the J end lost 0 bases, and 17 bases lay between the germline ends. Germline V gene lookup returns CDR1 SGHTA and CDR2 FQGNSA. Here the CDR3 DNA reads TGTGCCAGCAGCAACAATCCCTACCTGAGCTCCTACGAGCAGTACTTC. As protein: CASSNNPYLSSYEQYF.

The chain carries TRBV12-3 or TRBV12-4 and TRBJ2-7; TRBD2 matches at 8 bases. The V gene end was trimmed by 4 bases and the J gene end by 5 bases; junction bases not matched to a gene: 10. CDR3 length equals 15 residues. The CDR3 DNA reads as TGTGCCAGCAGTTCACTAGCGGCGTTCAACCACGAGCAGTACTTC. This encodes CASSSLAAFNHEQYF.